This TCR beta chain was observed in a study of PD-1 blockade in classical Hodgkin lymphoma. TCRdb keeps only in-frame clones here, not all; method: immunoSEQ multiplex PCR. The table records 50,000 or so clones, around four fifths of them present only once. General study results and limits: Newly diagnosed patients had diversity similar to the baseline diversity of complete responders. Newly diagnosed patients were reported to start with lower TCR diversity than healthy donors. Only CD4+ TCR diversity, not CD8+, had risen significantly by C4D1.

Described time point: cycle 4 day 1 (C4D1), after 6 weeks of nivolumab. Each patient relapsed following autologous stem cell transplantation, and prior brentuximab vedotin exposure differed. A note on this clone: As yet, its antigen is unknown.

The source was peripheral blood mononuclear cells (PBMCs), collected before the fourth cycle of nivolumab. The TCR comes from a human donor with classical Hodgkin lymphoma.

The CDR3, as DNA: TGTGCCAGCAGCTTAGGGACAGGGACGGGAAAACTGTTTTTT. Its translation: CASSLGTGTGKLFF. The chain employs TRBV11-3 and TRBJ1-4, with 8 nucleotides matching TRBD1. Germline V gene lookup returns CDR1 SGHNT and CDR2 YENEEA. This CDR3 comprises 14 residues. J gave up 10 bases and V 1 base, and 5 bases lay outside the gene matches.